This TCR beta chain emerged from a study of shared clonotypes between healthy human individuals (dated by TCRdb to about 2020). Background for the entire study: The cohort comprised a couple of women and three men aged 18 to 49 years. For each donor, CD4 naive and CD4 memory were each given three plates, CD8 naive was given two plates, and CD8 memory was given one plate. Blood TCR repertoires of five healthy adults were deeply sequenced to estimate repertoire size and the extent of clonotype sharing between individuals. Per donor, leukapheresis produced somewhere between about 0.8 and 9 billion PBMCs. Libraries were prepared and TCR repertoires were sequenced by different laboratories using diverse techniques, in order to increase sequencing depth and limit assay-specific biases. Overall study results and their limits: Sampling was restricted to blood, and TCR repertoires in tissues likely differ from the TCR repertoires found in blood. Incomplete sequencing was indicated by rarefaction of sorted-subset datasets, despite the large sequencing depth. Clonotypes shared by all four sorted-subset donors showed higher generation probabilities than non-shared clonotypes. Based on pairwise subsampling, the degree of clonotype sharing among donors was expected to be affected by sequencing depth. The genetic and exposure-history diversity represented was limited by the small number of donors. Estimated clonotype richness was generally larger for naive than for memory subsets. Sharing across a handful of donors was observed for about 4.8% of naive CD4, under 4% of naive CD8, 2.3% of memory CD4, and about 0.4% of memory CD8 clonotypes.

From cysteine to phenylalanine, the CDR3 is 14 amino acids long. The only DNA kept is the CDR3, 42 bases in frame from the first base. CDR1 and CDR2 are read off the germline V gene (reference sequence) as MNHEY and SMNVEV. Germline trimming: 6 bases from V, 6 bases from J; junction bases outside gene matches: 11. TCR CDR3 regions were amplified from genomic DNA by multiplex PCR using the deep immunoSEQ assay. Extracted genomic DNA from each cell subset was spread evenly across all wells of several immunoSEQ 96-well plates, with each plate serving as a replicate. Each replicate PCR for sorted subsets received roughly 200 ng genomic DNA, equal to about 30,000 T cell genomes. The purified libraries were quantified using a Qubit 3.0 fluorometer, sized with a Bioanalyzer 2100, and then quantified again using the KAPA Library Quantification kit. Every immunoSEQ 96-well plate was sequenced on a separate single-read 150-cycle Illumina NextSeq 550 flow cell. Processing in the source paper ran as follows. Because only junctional sequences without quality scores were contained in the immunoSEQ output, filtering matching that applied to full-length reads could not be performed. Sequences were annotated with PyIR, a Python wrapper for IgBLAST v1.9, and V/J genes and CDR3 were assigned using IMGT germline references. Any read was removed if the V/J assignment was weak (E-value above 1e-6), the CDR3 was missing, or the read contained stop codons, out-of-frame junctions, or ambiguous translated residues. A V3J clonotype was defined by an identical inferred V gene, J gene, and CDR3 amino acid sequence. The percentage overlap between two repertoires was calculated by dividing the number of shared unique clonotypes by the size of the smaller repertoire. Repertoire richness was assessed with RTK rarefaction, the Chao1 estimator, and Recon v2.1 estimates of unobserved clonotypes. Generation probabilities for all TCRbeta clonotypes obtained by the gDNA method from a handful of donors were computed using OLGA. Here the immuneACCESS table is served through TCRdb, limited to in-frame sequences with V and J called. Missing clones are a known gap in these copies; in checked studies unresolved V genes cover under half, and the rest lacks a known reason. Clonal size and the V and J genes are those of that table, whereas D and trimming came from the DNA. The sample table shows some 1,600,000 clones, and 95% to 99% are seen once. The ten largest clones capture 0.45% of the sample.

On this clone: Its antigen is not yet known. Nothing much larger sits one base from this clone, and base qualities are not available.

Donors were healthy HIV-negative adults with no recently reported acute infections or vaccinations. Every donor was a Caucasian adult living in Nashville, Tennessee, USA. CD4+ T cells were enriched by magnetic negative selection, after which naive cells were positively selected on CD45RA and the negative fraction was taken as the memory subset. Blood was collected by leukapheresis, and PBMCs were isolated by Ficoll-Histopaque density gradient centrifugation and then cryopreserved in liquid nitrogen vapor phase. Purity and quantity of every magnetically sorted T cell population were checked by analytical flow cytometry. From each sorted fraction, genomic DNA was isolated and quantified by UV absorbance on a Nanodrop 2000c.

This TCR derives from a man under 40 in good health. The source material was naive CD4+ T cells sorted from blood. In the paper's terms, the cell subset or site label means: CD45RA+ positively selected. The sequence joins TRBV27 to TRBJ2-7, with 7 bases in between that match TRBD1. The CDR3 reads as follows: CASRIDRVVGEQYF. The DNA is TGTGCCAGCAGGATAGACAGGGTGGTTGGCGAGCAGTACTTC.